This is a list of T cell receptor beta chains from one sample in a study of blood T cell repertoires in COVID-19. The protocol was immunoSEQ multiplex PCR, while the TCRdb copy is restricted to in-frame clones and leaves out a portion. The sample shows over 60,000 clones, under 90% of them seen only once. Sequencing was done on a sample of peripheral blood. Receptors were obtained from a man between 70 and 80 years old with active or convalescent COVID-19. Both conserved end residues are part of each CDR3. A D gene is named only where the DNA matches it firmly. The size of a clone is reported for some rows only, either as once, few or many, or as a class for expanded clones.

-,TRBJ2-1,TRBV27,TRBD2,TGTGCCAGCAGTCCCCAGGGAGCGGGAGTTTTCAATGAGCAGTTCTTC,CASSPQGAGVFNEQFF
-,TRBJ2-5,TRBV10-3,TRBD1,TGTGCCATCAGTGATTCCGGGACAGGGAGCTTTCAAGAGACCCAGTACTTC,CAISDSGTGSFQETQYF
-,TRBJ1-3,TRBV4-1,-,TGCGCCAGCAGCCAAGTTGAGGGCCGCAGCACCATATATTTT,CASSQVEGRSTIYF
-,TRBJ2-7,TRBV7-2,TRBD2,TGTGCCAGCAGCTTAGCGGGAGGGCCGTACGAGCAGTACTTC,CASSLAGGPYEQYF
-,TRBJ2-4,TRBV11-2,TRBD2,TGTGCCAGCAGCTTAGATCCGGCTAGCGGGAGCAATGTCAAAAACATTCAGTACTTC,CASSLDPASGSNVKNIQYF
-,TRBJ2-7,TRBV6-5,TRBD1,TGTGCCAGCCGGGACAGGGGCTCCTACGAGCAGTACTTC,CASRDRGSYEQYF
-,TRBJ1-1,TRBV19,-,TGTGCCAGCAGAGGGCACAGGAACACTGAAGCTTTCTTT,CASRGHRNTEAFF
-,TRBJ2-3,TRBV2,TRBD2,TGTGCCAGCAGTATTAGCGGGAGGGCCGCCGATACGCAGTATTTT,CASSISGRAADTQYF
-,TRBJ2-1,TRBV6-1,TRBD1,TGTGCCAGCAGTGAAGCGTTATCAGGGGGCACCAACAATGAGCAGTTCTTC,CASSEALSGGTNNEQFF
few,TRBJ2-7,TRBV19,-,TGTGCCAGTAGTATAATGTACTCCTACGAGCAGTACTTC,CASSIMYSYEQYF
-,TRBJ2-3,TRBV11-3,TRBD2,TGTGCCAGCAGTACTAGCGTGAGAGATACGCAGTATTTT,CASSTSVRDTQYF
once,TRBJ1-1,TRBV11-2,TRBD1,TGTGCCAGCAGCCCACAGGGGGCGCGGACTGAAGCTTTCTTT,CASSPQGARTEAFF
-,TRBJ2-7,TRBV5-4,-,TGTGCCAGCAGATCCCCGGGAGTGGACGAGCAGTACTTC,CASRSPGVDEQYF
-,TRBJ1-5,TRBV5-1,-,TGCGCCAGCAGCTTGGGACAGGAGGGCAATCAGCCCCAGCATTTT,CASSLGQEGNQPQHF